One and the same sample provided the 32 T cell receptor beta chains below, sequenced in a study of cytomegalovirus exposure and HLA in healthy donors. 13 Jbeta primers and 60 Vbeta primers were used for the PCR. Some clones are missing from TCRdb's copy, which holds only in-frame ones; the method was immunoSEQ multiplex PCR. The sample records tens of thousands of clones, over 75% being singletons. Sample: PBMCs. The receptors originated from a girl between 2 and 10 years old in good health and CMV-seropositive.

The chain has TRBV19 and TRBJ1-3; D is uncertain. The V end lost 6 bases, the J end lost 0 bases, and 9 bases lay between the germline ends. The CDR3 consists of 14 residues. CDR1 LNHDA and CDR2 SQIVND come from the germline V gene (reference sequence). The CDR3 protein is CASREQNSGNTIYF. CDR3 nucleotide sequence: TGTGCCAGTAGGGAACAGAACTCTGGAAACACCATATATTTT.

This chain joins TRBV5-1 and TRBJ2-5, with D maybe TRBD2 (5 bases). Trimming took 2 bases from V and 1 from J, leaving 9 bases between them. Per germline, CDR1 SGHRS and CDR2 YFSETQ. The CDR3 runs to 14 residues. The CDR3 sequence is CASSFSDFQETQYF. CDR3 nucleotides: TGCGCCAGCAGCTTCTCGGACTTCCAAGAGACCCAGTACTTC.

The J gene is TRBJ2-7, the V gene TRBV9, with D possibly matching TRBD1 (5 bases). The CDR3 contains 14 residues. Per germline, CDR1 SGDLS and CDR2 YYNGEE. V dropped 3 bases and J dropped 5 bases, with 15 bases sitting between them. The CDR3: CASSDRDRTDEQYF. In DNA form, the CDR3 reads TGTGCCAGCAGCGATAGAGACAGAACAGACGAGCAGTACTTC.

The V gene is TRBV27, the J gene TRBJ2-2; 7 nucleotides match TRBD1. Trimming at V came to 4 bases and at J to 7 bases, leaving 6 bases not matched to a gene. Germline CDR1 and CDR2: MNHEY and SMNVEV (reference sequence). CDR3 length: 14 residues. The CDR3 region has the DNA TGTGCCAGCAGTTCAACAGGGGAGATCGGGGAGCTGTTTTTT. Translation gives CASSSTGEIGELFF.

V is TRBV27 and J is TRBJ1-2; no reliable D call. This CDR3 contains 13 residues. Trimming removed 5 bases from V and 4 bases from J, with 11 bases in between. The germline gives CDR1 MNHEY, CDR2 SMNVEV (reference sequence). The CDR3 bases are TGTGCCAGCAGTATTAGTGCGAGCTATGGCTACACCTTC. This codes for CASSISASYGYTF.

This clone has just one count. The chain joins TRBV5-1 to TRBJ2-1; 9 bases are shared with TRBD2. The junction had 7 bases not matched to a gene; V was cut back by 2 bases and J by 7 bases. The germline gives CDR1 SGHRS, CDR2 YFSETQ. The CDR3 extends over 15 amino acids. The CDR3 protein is CASSFTAGGGNEQFF. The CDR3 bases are TGCGCCAGCAGCTTTACAGCGGGAGGAGGGAATGAGCAGTTCTTC.

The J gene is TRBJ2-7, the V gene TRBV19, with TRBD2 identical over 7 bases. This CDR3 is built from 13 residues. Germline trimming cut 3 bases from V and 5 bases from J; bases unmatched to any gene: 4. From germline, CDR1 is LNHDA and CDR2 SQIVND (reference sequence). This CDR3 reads CASSIFAGDEQYF. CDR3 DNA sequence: TGTGCCAGTAGTATCTTTGCGGGAGACGAGCAGTACTTC.

Here the CDR3 reads CAWSVSGGYQETQYF. CDR3 nucleotides: TGTGCCTGGAGTGTCTCGGGGGGGTACCAAGAGACCCAGTACTTC. This chain links TRBV30 with TRBJ2-5; 8 bases agree with TRBD2. This CDR3 has 15 amino acids. J gave up 0 bases and V 0 bases, and 3 bases lay outside the gene matches. The germline CDR1 and CDR2 sequences are GTSNPN and SVGIG (reference sequence).

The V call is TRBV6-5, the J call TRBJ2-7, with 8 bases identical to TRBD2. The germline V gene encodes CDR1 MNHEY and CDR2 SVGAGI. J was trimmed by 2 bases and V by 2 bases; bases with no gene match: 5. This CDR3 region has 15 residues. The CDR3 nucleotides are TGTGCCAGCAGTTACGTGGCGGGAGGAACCTACGAGCAGTACTTC. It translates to CASSYVAGGTYEQYF.

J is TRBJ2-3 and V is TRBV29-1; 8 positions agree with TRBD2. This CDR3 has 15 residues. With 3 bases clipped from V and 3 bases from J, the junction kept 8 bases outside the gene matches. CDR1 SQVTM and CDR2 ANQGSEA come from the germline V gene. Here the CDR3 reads CSVDPAGVGTDTQYF. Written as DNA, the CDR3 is TGCAGCGTTGACCCAGCGGGAGTGGGAACAGATACGCAGTATTTT.

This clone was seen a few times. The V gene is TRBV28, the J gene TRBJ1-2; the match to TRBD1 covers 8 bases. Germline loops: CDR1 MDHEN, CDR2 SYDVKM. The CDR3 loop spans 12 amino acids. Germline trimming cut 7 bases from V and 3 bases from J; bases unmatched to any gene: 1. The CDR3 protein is CASMTGDYGYTF. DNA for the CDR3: TGTGCCAGCATGACAGGGGACTATGGCTACACCTTC.

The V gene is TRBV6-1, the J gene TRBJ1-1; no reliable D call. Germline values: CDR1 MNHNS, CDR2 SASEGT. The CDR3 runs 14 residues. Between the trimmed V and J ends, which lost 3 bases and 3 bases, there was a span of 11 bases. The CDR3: CASSEERRDTEAFF. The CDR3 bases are TGTGCCAGCAGTGAGGAGCGGCGGGACACTGAAGCTTTCTTT.

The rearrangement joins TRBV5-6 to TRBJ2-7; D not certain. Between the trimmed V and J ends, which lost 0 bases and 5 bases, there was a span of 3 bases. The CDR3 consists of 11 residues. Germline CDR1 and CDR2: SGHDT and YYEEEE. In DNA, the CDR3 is TGTGCCAGCAGCTTGGGGCACGAGCAGTACTTC. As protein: CASSLGHEQYF. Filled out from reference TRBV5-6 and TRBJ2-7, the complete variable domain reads DAGVTQSPTHLIKTRGQQVTLRCSPKSGHDTVSWYQQALGQGPQFIFQYYEEEERQRGNFPDRFSGHQFPNYSSELNVNALLLGDSALYLCASSLGHEQYFGPGTRLTVT.

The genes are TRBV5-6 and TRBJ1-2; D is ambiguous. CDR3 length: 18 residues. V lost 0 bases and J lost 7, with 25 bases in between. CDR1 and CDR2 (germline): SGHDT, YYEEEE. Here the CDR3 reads CASSLALIVFSDTGGYTF. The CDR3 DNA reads TGTGCCAGCAGCTTGGCCTTAATAGTATTTTCGGATACGGGTGGCTACACCTTC.

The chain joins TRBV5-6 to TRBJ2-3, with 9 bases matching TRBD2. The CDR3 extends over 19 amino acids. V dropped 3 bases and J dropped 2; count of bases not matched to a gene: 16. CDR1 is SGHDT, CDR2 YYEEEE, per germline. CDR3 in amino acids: CASSWSLGLAKNFTDTQYF. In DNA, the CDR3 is TGTGCCAGCAGCTGGAGTCTCGGACTAGCGAAAAACTTCACAGATACGCAGTATTTT.

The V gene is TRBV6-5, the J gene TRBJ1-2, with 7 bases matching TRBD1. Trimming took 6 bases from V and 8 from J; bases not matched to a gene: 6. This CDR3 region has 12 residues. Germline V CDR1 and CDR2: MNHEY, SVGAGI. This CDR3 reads CASRGTVRGYTF. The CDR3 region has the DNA TGTGCCAGCAGGGGGACAGTTAGGGGCTACACCTTC.

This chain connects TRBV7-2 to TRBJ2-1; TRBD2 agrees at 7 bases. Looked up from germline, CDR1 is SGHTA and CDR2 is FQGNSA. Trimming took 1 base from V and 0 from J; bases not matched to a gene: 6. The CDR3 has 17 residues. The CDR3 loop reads CASSLDVERGSYNEQFF. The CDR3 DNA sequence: TGTGCCAGCAGCTTAGATGTTGAGCGGGGCTCCTACAATGAGCAGTTCTTC.

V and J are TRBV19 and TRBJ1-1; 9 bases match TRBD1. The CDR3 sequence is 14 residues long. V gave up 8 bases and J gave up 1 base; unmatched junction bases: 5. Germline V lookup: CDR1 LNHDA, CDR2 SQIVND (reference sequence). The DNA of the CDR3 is TGTGCCAGTCACGGACAGGGGAAGAACACTGAAGCTTTCTTT. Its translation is CASHGQGKNTEAFF.

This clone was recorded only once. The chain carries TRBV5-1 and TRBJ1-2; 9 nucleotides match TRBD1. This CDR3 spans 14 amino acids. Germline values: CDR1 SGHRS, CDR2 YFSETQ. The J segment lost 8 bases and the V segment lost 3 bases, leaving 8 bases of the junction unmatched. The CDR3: CASSWKGQGLGYTF. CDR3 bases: TGCGCCAGCAGCTGGAAGGGACAGGGCCTCGGCTACACCTTC.

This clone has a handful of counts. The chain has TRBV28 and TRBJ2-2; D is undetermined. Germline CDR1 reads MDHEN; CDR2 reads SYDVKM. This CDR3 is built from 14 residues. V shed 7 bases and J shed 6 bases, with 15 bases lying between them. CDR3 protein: CASNVEARSGELFF. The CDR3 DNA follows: TGTGCCAGCAATGTAGAGGCACGGTCCGGGGAGCTGTTTTTT.

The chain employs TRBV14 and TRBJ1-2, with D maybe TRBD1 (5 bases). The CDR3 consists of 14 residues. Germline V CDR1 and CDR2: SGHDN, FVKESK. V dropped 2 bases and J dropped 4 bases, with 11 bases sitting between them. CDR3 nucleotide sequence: TGTGCCAGCAGCCAACAGCAGGGTCTCTATGGCTACACCTTC. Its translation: CASSQQQGLYGYTF.

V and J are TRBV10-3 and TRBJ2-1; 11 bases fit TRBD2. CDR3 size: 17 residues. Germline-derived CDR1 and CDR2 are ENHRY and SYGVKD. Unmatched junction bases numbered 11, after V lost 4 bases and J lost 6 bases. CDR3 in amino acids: CAISGSLTSGASNEQFF. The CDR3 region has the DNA TGTGCCATCAGTGGATCACTGACTAGCGGGGCCTCCAATGAGCAGTTCTTC.

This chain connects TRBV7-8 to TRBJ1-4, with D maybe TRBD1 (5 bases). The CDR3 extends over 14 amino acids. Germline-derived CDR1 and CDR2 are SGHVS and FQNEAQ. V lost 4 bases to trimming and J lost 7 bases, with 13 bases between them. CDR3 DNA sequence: TGTGCCAGCAGCTCCGACAGAGTCCCTGAAAAACTGTTTTTT. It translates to CASSSDRVPEKLFF.

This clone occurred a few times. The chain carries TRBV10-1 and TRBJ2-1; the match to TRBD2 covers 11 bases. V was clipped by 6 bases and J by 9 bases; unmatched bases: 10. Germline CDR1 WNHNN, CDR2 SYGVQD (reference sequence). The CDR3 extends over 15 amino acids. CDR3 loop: CASRAEVLAGGEQFF. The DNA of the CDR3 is TGCGCCAGCAGAGCTGAAGTGCTAGCGGGAGGTGAGCAGTTCTTC.

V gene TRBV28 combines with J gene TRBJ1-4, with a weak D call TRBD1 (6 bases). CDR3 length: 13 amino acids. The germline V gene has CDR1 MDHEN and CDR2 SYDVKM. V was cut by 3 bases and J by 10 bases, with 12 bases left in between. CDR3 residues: CASSFPDSAKLFF. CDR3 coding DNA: TGTGCCAGCAGTTTTCCGGACAGCGCAAAACTGTTTTTT.

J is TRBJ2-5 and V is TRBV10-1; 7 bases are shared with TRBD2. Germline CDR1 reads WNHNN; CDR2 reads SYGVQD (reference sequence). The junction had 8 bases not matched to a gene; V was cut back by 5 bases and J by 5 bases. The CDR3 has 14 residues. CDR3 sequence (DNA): TGCGCCAGCAGTCCTAGCGGCTCCGGGGAGACCCAGTACTTC. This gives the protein CASSPSGSGETQYF.

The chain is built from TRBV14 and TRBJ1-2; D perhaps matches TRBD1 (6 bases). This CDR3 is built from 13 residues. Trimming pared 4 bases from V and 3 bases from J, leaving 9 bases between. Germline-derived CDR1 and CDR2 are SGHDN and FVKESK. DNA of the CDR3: TGTGCCAGCAGCCCAGGACAGTACTATGGCTACACCTTC. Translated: CASSPGQYYGYTF.

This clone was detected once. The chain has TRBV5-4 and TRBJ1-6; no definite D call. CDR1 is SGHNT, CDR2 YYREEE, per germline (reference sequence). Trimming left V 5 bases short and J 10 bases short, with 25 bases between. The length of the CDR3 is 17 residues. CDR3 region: CASSSVAERVVSSPLHF. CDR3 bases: TGTGCCAGCAGTTCGGTGGCCGAACGGGTAGTAAGCTCACCCCTCCACTTT.

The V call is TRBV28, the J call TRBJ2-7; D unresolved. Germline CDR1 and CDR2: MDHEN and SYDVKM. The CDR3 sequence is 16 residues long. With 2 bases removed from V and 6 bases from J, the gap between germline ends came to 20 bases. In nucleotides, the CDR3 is TGTGCCAGCAGTTTAGTCGGTAGCCCTATACCTCGCGAGCAGTACTTC. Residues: CASSLVGSPIPREQYF. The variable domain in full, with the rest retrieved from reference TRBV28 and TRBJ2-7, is DVKVTQSSRYLVKRTGEKVFLECVQDMDHENMFWYRQDPGLGLRLIYFSYDVKMKEKGDIPEGYSVSREKKERFSLILESASTNQTSMYLCASSLVGSPIPREQYFGPGTRLTVT.

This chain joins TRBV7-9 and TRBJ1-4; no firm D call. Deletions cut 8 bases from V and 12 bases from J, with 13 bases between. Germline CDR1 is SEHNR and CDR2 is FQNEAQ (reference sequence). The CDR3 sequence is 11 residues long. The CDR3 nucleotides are TGTGCCAGCTCGAGTGGGCAGCAACTGTTTTTT. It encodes CASSSGQQLFF. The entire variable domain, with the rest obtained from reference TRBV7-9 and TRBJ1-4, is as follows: DTGVSQNPRHKITKRGQNVTFRCDPISEHNRLYWYRQTLGQGPEFLTYFQNEAQLEKSRLLSDRFSAERPKGSFSTLEIQRTEQGDSAMYLCASSSGQQLFFGSGTQLSVL.

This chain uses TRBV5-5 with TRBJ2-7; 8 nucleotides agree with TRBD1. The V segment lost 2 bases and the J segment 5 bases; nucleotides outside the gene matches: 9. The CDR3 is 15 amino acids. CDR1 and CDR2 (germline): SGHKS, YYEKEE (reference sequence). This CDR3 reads CASSFGTGSFHEQYF. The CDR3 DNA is TGTGCCAGCAGCTTCGGGACAGGTTCTTTCCACGAGCAGTACTTC.

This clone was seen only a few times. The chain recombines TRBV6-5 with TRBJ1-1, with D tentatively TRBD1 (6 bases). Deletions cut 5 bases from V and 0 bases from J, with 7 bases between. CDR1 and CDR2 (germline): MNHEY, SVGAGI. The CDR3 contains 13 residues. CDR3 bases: TGTGCCAGCAGTCAGGGGATGAACACTGAAGCTTTCTTT. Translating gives CASSQGMNTEAFF.